Below, 32 T cell receptor beta chains from the same sample are listed, as sequenced in a study of blood T cell repertoires in COVID-19. Measured with immunoSEQ multiplex PCR; TCRdb has only the in-frame clones, and not every one. This sample yields some 460,000 clones, of which approximately 90% are seen a single time; over 4% belongs to the top ten. Sample: peripheral blood. The source is a woman aged 25 to 39 with acute or convalescent COVID-19.

The chain has TRBV7-2 and TRBJ2-5; tentative D call: TRBD1 (6 bases). Germline V gene lookup returns CDR1 SGHTA and CDR2 FQGNSA. With 4 bases removed from V and 1 base from J, the gap between germline ends came to 13 bases. This CDR3 is built from 15 residues. The DNA of the CDR3 is TGTGCCAGCAGCTCAAACGGACAGATCCAAGAGACCCAGTACTTC. This translates into CASSSNGQIQETQYF.

This clone was counted a single time. This sequence joins TRBV7-9 and TRBJ1-1; D possibly corresponds to TRBD1 (5 bases). Trimming took 2 bases from V and 3 from J, leaving 16 bases between them. The CDR3 runs to 16 residues. Germline V CDR1 and CDR2: SEHNR, FQNEAQ (reference sequence). The CDR3 protein is CASSLNSGGLDTEAFF. The CDR3 DNA sequence: TGTGCCAGCAGCTTAAATTCCGGGGGGTTGGACACTGAAGCTTTCTTT.

This chain connects TRBV19 to TRBJ2-3; the match to TRBD2 covers 7 bases. CDR3 size: 17 residues. Germline V gene lookup returns CDR1 LNHDA and CDR2 SQIVND (reference sequence). Losses at the gene ends were 7 bases for V and 2 bases for J; bases not matched to a gene: 15. CDR3 DNA: TGTGCCAGTAAGGTTGGGTTTGGAGCGGGGTTCACAGATACGCAGTATTTT. It translates to CASKVGFGAGFTDTQYF.

In this sample, this clone turned up once. The chain couples TRBV11-3 to TRBJ2-5; 11 bases fit TRBD2. Germline V CDR1 and CDR2: SGHNT, YENEEA. V trimming: 5 bases; J trimming: 1 base; junction bases outside the gene matches: 3. The length of the CDR3 is 15 residues. CDR3 sequence reads: CASSTSGGPQETQYF. DNA of the CDR3: TGTGCCAGCAGCACTAGCGGGGGCCCCCAAGAGACCCAGTACTTC.

The chain is built from TRBV18 and TRBJ2-2; 8 bases line up with TRBD1. The V gene's germline CDR1 is KGHSH and CDR2 LQKENI. The CDR3 length is 19 residues. V was clipped by 8 bases and J by 2 bases; unmatched bases: 19. CDR3 in DNA: TGTGCCAGCCCAGAGCGAAGAGCAGGGGGCAAATCAAACACCGGGGAGCTGTTTTTT. Amino acids: CASPERRAGGKSNTGELFF.

The chain carries TRBV19 and TRBJ1-4, with 7 bases matching TRBD1. The CDR3 sequence is 12 residues long. The J segment lost 11 bases and the V segment lost 1 base, leaving 1 base of the junction unmatched. The germline V gene encodes CDR1 LNHDA and CDR2 SQIVND (reference sequence). The CDR3 region has the DNA TGTGCCAGTAGTATAGCGACAGGGAAACTGTTTTTT. Its translation: CASSIATGKLFF. The full variable domain, with the rest looked up from reference TRBV19 and TRBJ1-4, is DGGITQSPKYLFRKEGQNVTLSCEQNLNHDAMYWYRQDPGQGLRLIYYSQIVNDFQKGDIAEGYSVSREKKESFPLTVTSAQKNPTAFYLCASSIATGKLFFGSGTQLSVL.

The V call is TRBV11-2, the J call TRBJ1-6, with D perhaps TRBD1 (6 bases). The germline gives CDR1 SGHAT, CDR2 FQNNGV. Trimming took off 4 bases at V and 9 bases at J, with 10 bases between the two ends. The CDR3 has 13 amino acids. The CDR3: CASSSGQSSPLHF. The CDR3 DNA reads as TGTGCCAGCAGCTCAGGACAGAGTTCACCCCTCCACTTT.

This chain connects TRBV2 to TRBJ1-1; 9 bases are shared with TRBD1. CDR3 length: 22 residues. After removal of 3 bases from V and 2 bases from J, the junction contained 25 bases not matched to a gene. CDR1 is SNHLY, CDR2 FYNNEI, per germline. The CDR3 reads CASSEIGTGISFFGSRNTEAFF. CDR3 sequence (DNA): TGTGCCAGCAGTGAGATTGGGACAGGGATCTCTTTCTTTGGAAGTCGTAACACTGAAGCTTTCTTT.

The CDR3 nucleotides are TGTGCCAGCAGTGAAGCTGAACAGGTTTTAAGGGGGGAAAAACTGTTTTTT. This gives the protein CASSEAEQVLRGEKLFF. V is TRBV6-1 and J is TRBJ1-4; possibly TRBD1 for D (6 bases). Deletions cut 0 bases from V and 8 bases from J, with 19 bases between. Looked up from germline, CDR1 is MNHNS and CDR2 is SASEGT. The CDR3 runs 17 residues.

V usage is TRBV2 and J usage is TRBJ1-6, with 7 bases identical to TRBD1. The CDR3 has 14 amino acids. V lost 6 bases to trimming and J lost 5 bases; unmatched junction nucleotides: 4. Germline lookup yields CDR1 SNHLY and CDR2 FYNNEI. The CDR3 spells CASRVDRDNSPLHF. The CDR3 nucleotides read TGTGCCAGCAGGGTAGACAGGGATAATTCACCCCTCCACTTT.

The V and J genes are TRBV3-1 (or the pseudogene TRBV3-2) and TRBJ2-7; the D gene is possibly TRBD1 (5 bases). The CDR3 has 14 residues. Germline V gives CDR1 LGHDT, CDR2 YNNKEL (reference sequence). With 0 bases removed from V and 6 bases from J, the gap between germline ends came to 12 bases. CDR3 sequence (DNA): TGTGCCAGCAGCCAAGATACAGGTACAACCGAGCAGTACTTC. It codes for CASSQDTGTTEQYF.

The CDR3 here is CASTVADLNTEAFF. CDR3 sequence (DNA): TGTGCCAGTACTGTGGCGGATCTGAACACTGAAGCTTTCTTT. The chain combines TRBV19 with TRBJ1-1; no clear D gene. Germline CDR1 reads LNHDA; CDR2 reads SQIVND (reference sequence). There are 14 residues in the CDR3. V gave up 7 bases and J gave up 0 bases, with 12 bases separating them.

J is TRBJ2-1 and V is TRBV5-4; 8 nucleotides align to TRBD2. CDR3 length equals 16 residues. V was clipped by 2 bases and J by 8 bases; unmatched bases: 12. CDR1 is SGHNT and CDR2 is YYREEE in the germline V gene (reference sequence). The CDR3 DNA sequence: TGTGCCAGCAGCTTAAGGATCGGGGGGGGTGCTGATGAGCAGTTCTTC. This codes for CASSLRIGGGADEQFF.

This clone was detected only a few times. The chain has TRBV10-1 and TRBJ2-3; TRBD2 might be the D (5 bases). This CDR3 contains 17 residues. V was trimmed by 0 bases and J by 2 bases, leaving 15 bases between them. Germline-derived CDR1 and CDR2 are WNHNN and SYGVQD (reference sequence). CDR3 residues: CASSESLSARPTDTQYF. Written as DNA, the CDR3 is TGCGCCAGCAGTGAGTCTCTTAGCGCGCGACCCACAGATACGCAGTATTTT.

The sample holds a few counts of this clone. The V and J genes are TRBV15 and TRBJ2-1; 8 nucleotides match TRBD2. With V trimmed by 0 bases and J by 4 bases, 2 bases remained unmatched. CDR3 size: 15 residues. Germline values: CDR1 LNHNV, CDR2 YYDKDF (reference sequence). CDR3 DNA: TGTGCCACCAGCAGAGACGGGGGGGAATACAATGAGCAGTTCTTC. Its translation: CATSRDGGEYNEQFF.

This chain links TRBV28 with TRBJ2-5, with D possibly matching TRBD1 (5 bases). Between the trimmed V and J ends, which lost 7 bases and 5 bases, there was a span of 17 bases. Per the germline V gene, CDR1 is MDHEN and CDR2 is SYDVKM. CDR3 length equals 14 residues. CDR3 in amino acids: CASKSLVAGETQYF. The CDR3 nucleotides read TGTGCCAGCAAAAGTCTGGTTGCAGGGGAGACCCAGTACTTC.

The chain links TRBV9 to TRBJ1-2; a weak D match, TRBD1 (5 bases). The germline gives CDR1 SGDLS, CDR2 YYNGEE. This CDR3 has 14 amino acids. Trimming shortened V by 5 bases and J by 4 bases, and 15 bases separated the two germline ends. CDR3 sequence (DNA): TGTGCCAGCAGTCCTCAACAGGCCACCTATGGCTACACCTTC. This sequence encodes CASSPQQATYGYTF.

The chain joins TRBV2 to TRBJ2-1; no firm D call. Germline-derived CDR1 and CDR2 are SNHLY and FYNNEI. CDR3 length: 11 amino acids. Between the trimmed V and J ends, which lost 4 bases and 9 bases, there was a span of 7 bases. The DNA for the CDR3 is TGTGCCAGCAGTGCTTCCTCTGAGCAGTTCTTC. Translating it yields CASSASSEQFF.

This clone came up once. The rearrangement joins TRBV4-1 to TRBJ1-1, with 7 bases that match TRBD1. After removal of 3 bases from V and 1 base from J, the junction contained 5 bases not matched to a gene. The CDR3 is 15 amino acids. Per the germline V gene, CDR1 is MGHRA and CDR2 is YSYEKL. The CDR3 region has the DNA TGCGCCAGCAGCCAGACAGGGTTAGAGAACACTGAAGCTTTCTTT. Translating gives CASSQTGLENTEAFF.

This clone was counted a few times. The V gene is TRBV10-1, the J gene TRBJ1-2, with D possibly being TRBD1 (6 bases). The CDR3 totals 13 residues. V lost 6 bases, J lost 4 bases, and 12 bases lay in between. Germline CDR1 and CDR2: WNHNN and SYGVQD (reference sequence). The CDR3 loop reads CASRSGVFYGYTF. CDR3 sequence (DNA): TGCGCCAGCAGATCAGGGGTCTTCTATGGCTACACCTTC.

The chain is built from TRBV28 and TRBJ2-7; weak D call: TRBD2 (5 bases). Per germline, CDR1 MDHEN and CDR2 SYDVKM. Trimming removed 4 bases at V and 3 bases at J, with 13 bases between. The CDR3 has 14 amino acids. CDR3 sequence reads: CASSSPGYSYEQYF. The CDR3 DNA is TGTGCCAGCAGTTCGCCGGGATATAGCTACGAGCAGTACTTC.

The gene calls are TRBV7-9 and TRBJ1-2; 7 bases map to TRBD1. The V gene end was trimmed by 1 base and the J gene end by 3 bases; junction bases not matched to a gene: 5. Germline CDR1 reads SEHNR; CDR2 reads FQNEAQ (reference sequence). The CDR3 consists of 15 residues. The DNA for the CDR3 is TGTGCCAGCAGCTTAGTAGGGGGCGACGACTATGGCTACACCTTC. Residues: CASSLVGGDDYGYTF.

The genes are TRBV11-2 and TRBJ2-1, with 10 bases identical to TRBD2. Germline V gene data show CDR1 as SGHAT and CDR2 as FQNNGV. The V gene end was trimmed by 4 bases and the J gene end by 7 bases; junction bases not matched to a gene: 13. The CDR3 contains 17 residues. In DNA, the CDR3 is TGTGCCAGCAGCTCCGTCGGACTAGCGGATTTTAATAATGAGCAGTTCTTC. Protein: CASSSVGLADFNNEQFF.

The rearrangement uses TRBV5-1 and TRBJ2-3, with 16 bases identical to TRBD2. Trimming took 4 bases from V and 0 from J; bases not matched to a gene: 5. Germline values: CDR1 SGHRS, CDR2 YFSETQ. The length of the CDR3 is 18 residues. CDR3: CASSLGLAGGLSTDTQYF. DNA for the CDR3: TGCGCCAGCAGCCTGGGACTAGCGGGGGGGCTTAGCACAGATACGCAGTATTTT.

This sequence joins TRBV10-2 and TRBJ2-7; 9 bases align to TRBD1. Losses at the gene ends were 2 bases for V and 1 base for J; bases not matched to a gene: 12. This CDR3 has 18 amino acids. Looked up from germline, CDR1 is WSHSY and CDR2 is SAAADI. The CDR3 region is CASSEPQSGTGISYEQYF. DNA of the CDR3: TGCGCCAGCAGTGAGCCACAGTCCGGGACAGGGATATCCTACGAGCAGTACTTC.

The J gene is TRBJ2-7, the V gene TRBV7-9; D is unresolved. CDR1 is SEHNR and CDR2 is FQNEAQ in the germline V gene (reference sequence). This CDR3 region has 11 residues. Trimming took 5 bases from V and 2 from J, leaving 4 bases between them. The CDR3 is CASSNTYEQYF. As DNA, the CDR3 is TGTGCCAGCAGCAATACCTACGAGCAGTACTTC.

CDR3 loop: CASSLVSGESTDTQYF. CDR3 DNA: TGTGCCAGCAGCTTGGTTTCCGGGGAGAGCACAGATACGCAGTATTTT. The chain employs TRBV5-6 and TRBJ2-3, with a weak D call TRBD2 (5 bases). The germline V and J ends were trimmed by 0 bases and 0 bases, with 11 bases remaining between them. CDR1 is SGHDT and CDR2 is YYEEEE in the germline V gene. The CDR3 totals 16 residues.

The J gene is TRBJ1-1, the V gene TRBV14; D unresolved. Looked up from germline, CDR1 is SGHDN and CDR2 is FVKESK. This CDR3 comprises 13 residues. Trimming shortened V by 0 bases and J by 4 bases, and 6 bases separated the two germline ends. The CDR3 DNA reads TGTGCCAGCAGCCAAGAAACAGTCACTGAAGCTTTCTTT. Translation: CASSQETVTEAFF.

This clone was recorded once. The chain links TRBV12-5 to TRBJ2-3, with 10 positions matching TRBD2. This CDR3 region has 19 residues. J was trimmed by 6 bases and V by 3 bases; bases with no gene match: 18. CDR1 is LGHNT, CDR2 FRNRAP, per germline. CDR3 nucleotides: TGTGCTAGTGGTTTTGAAGTGTTAAAGCGGGGGGGTCTGCCTGATACGCAGTATTTT. This gives the protein CASGFEVLKRGGLPDTQYF.

The chain employs TRBV10-3 and TRBJ2-1, with D tentatively TRBD2 (6 bases). The CDR3 is made up of 15 amino acids. V dropped 2 bases and J dropped 1 base, with 9 bases sitting between them. Germline V lookup: CDR1 ENHRY, CDR2 SYGVKD. In nucleotides, the CDR3 is TGTGCCATCAGTGAGAGGGCGGGGTCCTACAATGAGCAGTTCTTC. It codes for CAISERAGSYNEQFF.

J is TRBJ2-7 and V is TRBV18; D is ambiguous. The CDR3 is made up of 14 amino acids. The germline V gene encodes CDR1 KGHSH and CDR2 LQKENI. V lost 2 bases and J lost 3, with 11 bases in between. The CDR3 sequence is CASSPGCTDYEQYF. The CDR3 DNA is TGTGCCAGCTCACCAGGTTGCACTGACTACGAGCAGTACTTC.

The chain recombines TRBV5-4 with TRBJ2-5, with 8 bases aligning to TRBD1. CDR3 length: 14 residues. Per the germline V gene, CDR1 is SGHNT and CDR2 is YYREEE (reference sequence). J gave up 5 bases and V 5 bases, and 8 bases lay outside the gene matches. The CDR3 sequence: CASRPETGAETQYF. The CDR3 DNA reads TGTGCCAGCAGGCCCGAGACAGGGGCGGAGACCCAGTACTTC.